This T cell receptor (beta chain) was captured in a study of CD8 T cells in ankylosing spondylitis. Germline CDR1 reads SGHRS; CDR2 reads YFSETQ. This CDR3 has 14 residues. Trimming took 0 bases from V and 2 from J, leaving 9 bases between them. There are many counts of this clonotype. TCRdb processed the 5' RACE reads anew with MiXCR; each CDR3 protein has one entry. Among some 240,000 distinct CDR3 sequences, about 9.1% were seen once, and the ten largest hold nearly 7%. Sequencing was done on a sample of blood, either unsorted or a sorted T cell fraction (not recorded which). The receptor was derived from a male donor with ankylosing spondylitis or in good health (not recorded which). The rearrangement uses TRBV5-1 and TRBJ2-7; weak D call: TRBD1 (5 bases). The CDR3 reads CASSLDGQAYEQYF. CDR3 nucleotide sequence: TGCGCCAGCAGCTTGGATGGACAAGCCTACGAGCAGTACTTC.